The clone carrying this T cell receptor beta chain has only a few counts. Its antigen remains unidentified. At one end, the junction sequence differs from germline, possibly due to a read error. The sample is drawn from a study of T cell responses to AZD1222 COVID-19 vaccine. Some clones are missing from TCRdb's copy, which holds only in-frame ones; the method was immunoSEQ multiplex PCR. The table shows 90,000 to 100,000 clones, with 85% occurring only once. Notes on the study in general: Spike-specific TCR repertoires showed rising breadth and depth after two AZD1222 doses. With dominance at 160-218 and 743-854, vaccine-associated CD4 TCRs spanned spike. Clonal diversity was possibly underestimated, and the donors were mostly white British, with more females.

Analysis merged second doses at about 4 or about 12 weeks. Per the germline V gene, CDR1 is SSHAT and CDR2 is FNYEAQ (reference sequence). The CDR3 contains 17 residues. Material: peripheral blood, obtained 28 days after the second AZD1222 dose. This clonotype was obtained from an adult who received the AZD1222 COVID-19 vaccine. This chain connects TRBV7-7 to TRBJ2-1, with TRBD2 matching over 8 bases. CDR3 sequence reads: CASSLRWAGLENNEQFF. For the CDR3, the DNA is TGTGCTAGCAGCTTACGATGGGCGGGACTAGAAAACAATGAGCAGTTCTTC.